The 10 T cell receptor beta chains in this list originate from one sample, sequenced in a study of long-term antiretroviral therapy in people with HIV. Assay version v3.0 of immunoSEQ was used, and it was run at survey level. Clones were read by immunoSEQ multiplex PCR, and TCRdb kept only the in-frame ones, dropping some. The sample consists of fewer than 40,000 clones, approximately 85% of them appearing once. The sample consisted of unsorted PBMCs, taken 3.1 years after starting antiretroviral therapy. These receptors all stem from a woman between 50 and 59 years old with HIV.

The chain is built from TRBV14 and TRBJ1-1; 9 positions agree with TRBD1. V dropped 4 bases and J dropped 1; count of bases not matched to a gene: 13. This CDR3 is built from 18 residues. CDR1 is SGHDN and CDR2 is FVKESK in the germline V gene. CDR3 loop: CASSPEGTGRVTNTEAFF. The CDR3 DNA sequence: TGTGCCAGCAGCCCCGAAGGGACAGGGCGAGTTACGAACACTGAAGCTTTCTTT. Drawing the rest from reference TRBV14 and TRBJ1-1, the complete variable domain is EAGVTQFPSHSVIEKGQTVTLRCDPISGHDNLYWYRRVMGKEIKFLLHFVKESKQDESGMPNNRFLAERTGGTYSTLKVQPAELEDSGVYFCASSPEGTGRVTNTEAFFGQGTRLTVV.

V and J are TRBV2 and TRBJ2-5, with D hard to call. Germline lookup yields CDR1 SNHLY and CDR2 FYNNEI. The length of the CDR3 is 13 residues. With 4 bases removed from V and 5 bases from J, the gap between germline ends came to 11 bases. For the CDR3, the DNA is TGTGCCAGCAGTGTTGTCAGAACGGAGACCCAGTACTTC. Amino acids: CASSVVRTETQYF.

J is TRBJ2-5 and V is TRBV25-1; D call uncertain. V lost 0 bases, J lost 4 bases, and 6 bases lay in between. Germline CDR1 reads MGHDK; CDR2 reads SYGVNS. The CDR3 has 13 amino acids. As DNA, the CDR3 is TGTGCCAGCAGTGAATACAGATCAGAGACCCAGTACTTC. Encoded protein: CASSEYRSETQYF.

This clone occurred once. The V gene is TRBV6-6, the J gene TRBJ2-3, with D perhaps matching TRBD1 (5 bases). Germline values: CDR1 MNHNY, CDR2 SVGAGI (reference sequence). Trimming left V 5 bases short and J 0 bases short, with 12 bases between. The CDR3 length is 15 residues. This CDR3 is CASSQGSASTDTQYF. The CDR3 DNA sequence: TGTGCCAGCAGTCAGGGTTCAGCTAGCACAGATACGCAGTATTTT.

On this clone itself: The identical CDR3 is also encoded by other nucleotide sequences in the sample. The J gene is TRBJ1-4, the V gene TRBV30, with 9 bases matching TRBD1. The length of the CDR3 is 13 residues. The J segment lost 6 bases and the V segment lost 2 bases, leaving 1 base of the junction unmatched. CDR1 is GTSNPN, CDR2 SVGIG, per germline (reference sequence). The CDR3: CAWSRDRDEKLFF. DNA for the CDR3: TGTGCCTGGAGTAGGGACAGGGATGAAAAACTGTTTTTT.

CDR3 DNA: TGTGCCAGTAGCTGGACAGGGGGTTTTCAGCCCCAGCATTTT. It yields the protein CASSWTGGFQPQHF. The chain is built from TRBV19 and TRBJ1-5, with 10 bases matching TRBD1. The CDR3 covers 14 residues. The V and J ends lost 6 bases and 6 bases, in that order; junction bases with no gene match: 5. Germline assignment: CDR1 LNHDA and CDR2 SQIVND (reference sequence). Combining the CDR3 with reference TRBV19 and TRBJ1-5 gives the whole variable domain DGGITQSPKYLFRKEGQNVTLSCEQNLNHDAMYWYRQDPGQGLRLIYYSQIVNDFQKGDIAEGYSVSREKKESFPLTVTSAQKNPTAFYLCASSWTGGFQPQHFGDGTRLSIL.

V and J are TRBV27 and TRBJ1-2; no reliable D call. Germline V gene sequence: CDR1 MNHEY, CDR2 SMNVEV (reference sequence). The CDR3 contains 17 residues. Trimming shortened V by 7 bases and J by 5 bases, and 26 bases separated the two germline ends. CDR3 region: CASTLSYAEKVSYGYTF. Written as DNA, the CDR3 is TGTGCCAGCACCCTATCTTACGCAGAGAAGGTTTCTTATGGCTACACCTTC.

This sequence joins TRBV7-9 and TRBJ2-7; 9 bases align to TRBD1. The CDR3 contains 14 residues. With V trimmed by 5 bases and J by 3 bases, 5 bases remained unmatched. CDR1 is SEHNR, CDR2 FQNEAQ, per germline (reference sequence). The CDR3 sequence is CASSTGTGSYEQYF. The CDR3 DNA reads as TGTGCCAGCAGCACCGGGACAGGGAGCTACGAGCAGTACTTC.

The chain has TRBV7-2 and TRBJ2-4; the D gene could be TRBD1 or TRBD2 (5 bases each). The ends were cut back, 0 bases at V and 9 bases at J, with 9 bases in the middle. Germline CDR1 and CDR2: SGHTA and FQGNSA. The CDR3 runs 13 residues. CDR3 DNA: TGTGCCAGCAGCTTAGCTGGGGACCCCATTCAGTACTTC. Translated, it gives CASSLAGDPIQYF.

The gene calls are TRBV11-3 and TRBJ1-4; D remains ambiguous. There are 13 residues in the CDR3. Deletions cut 4 bases from V and 12 bases from J, with 15 bases between. Germline CDR1 is SGHNT and CDR2 is YENEEA. The CDR3 loop is CASSSEVGSELFF. CDR3 nucleotides: TGTGCCAGCAGCTCGGAGGTGGGGTCAGAACTGTTTTTT.